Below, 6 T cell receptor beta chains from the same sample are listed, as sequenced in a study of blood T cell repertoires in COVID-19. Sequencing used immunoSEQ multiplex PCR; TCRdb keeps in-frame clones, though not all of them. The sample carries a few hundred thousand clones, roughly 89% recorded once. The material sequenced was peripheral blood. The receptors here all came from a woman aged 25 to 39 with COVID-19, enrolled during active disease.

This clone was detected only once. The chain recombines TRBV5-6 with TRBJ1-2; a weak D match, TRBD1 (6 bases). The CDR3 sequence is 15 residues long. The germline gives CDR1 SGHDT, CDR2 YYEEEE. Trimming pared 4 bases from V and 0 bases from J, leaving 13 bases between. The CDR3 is CASSRGQQANYGYTF. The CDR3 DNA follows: TGTGCCAGCAGCCGAGGACAGCAAGCTAACTATGGCTACACCTTC.

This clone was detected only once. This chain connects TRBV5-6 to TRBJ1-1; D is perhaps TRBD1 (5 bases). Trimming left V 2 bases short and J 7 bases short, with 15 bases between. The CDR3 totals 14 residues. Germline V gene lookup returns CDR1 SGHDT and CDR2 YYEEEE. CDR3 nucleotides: TGTGCCAGCAGCTTTCTAGGGGCCTCGTATGAAGCTTTCTTT. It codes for CASSFLGASYEAFF.

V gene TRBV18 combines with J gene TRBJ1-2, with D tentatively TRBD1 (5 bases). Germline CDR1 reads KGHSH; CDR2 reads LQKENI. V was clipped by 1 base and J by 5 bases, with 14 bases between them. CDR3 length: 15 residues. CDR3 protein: CASSPHNTGLYGYTF. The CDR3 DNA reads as TGTGCCAGCTCACCACACAATACAGGCCTTTATGGCTACACCTTC. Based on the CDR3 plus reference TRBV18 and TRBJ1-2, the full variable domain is NAGVMQNPRHLVRRRGQEARLRCSPMKGHSHVYWYRQLPEEGLKFMVYLQKENIIDESGMPKERFSAEFPKEGPSILRIQQVVRGDSAAYFCASSPHNTGLYGYTFGSGTRLTVV.

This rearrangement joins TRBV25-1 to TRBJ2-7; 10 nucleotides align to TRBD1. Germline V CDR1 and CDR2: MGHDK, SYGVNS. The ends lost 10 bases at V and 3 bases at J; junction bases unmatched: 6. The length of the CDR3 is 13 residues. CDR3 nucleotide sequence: TGTGCCACTGGGACAGGGGAGGGCTACGAGCAGTACTTC. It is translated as CATGTGEGYEQYF.

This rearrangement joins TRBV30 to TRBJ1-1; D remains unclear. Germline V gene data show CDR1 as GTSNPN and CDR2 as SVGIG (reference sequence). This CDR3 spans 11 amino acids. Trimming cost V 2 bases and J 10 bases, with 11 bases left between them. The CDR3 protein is CAWSKEFGAFF. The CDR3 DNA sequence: TGTGCCTGGAGTAAGGAGTTTGGAGCTTTCTTT.

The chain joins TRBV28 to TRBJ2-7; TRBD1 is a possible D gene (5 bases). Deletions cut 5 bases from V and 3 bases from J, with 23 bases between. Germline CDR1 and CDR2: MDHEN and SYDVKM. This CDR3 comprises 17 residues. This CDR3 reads CASSPGSRVVGRYEQYV. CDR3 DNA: TGTGCCAGCAGTCCCGGATCCAGGGTGGTAGGCCGCTACGAGCAGTACGTC.